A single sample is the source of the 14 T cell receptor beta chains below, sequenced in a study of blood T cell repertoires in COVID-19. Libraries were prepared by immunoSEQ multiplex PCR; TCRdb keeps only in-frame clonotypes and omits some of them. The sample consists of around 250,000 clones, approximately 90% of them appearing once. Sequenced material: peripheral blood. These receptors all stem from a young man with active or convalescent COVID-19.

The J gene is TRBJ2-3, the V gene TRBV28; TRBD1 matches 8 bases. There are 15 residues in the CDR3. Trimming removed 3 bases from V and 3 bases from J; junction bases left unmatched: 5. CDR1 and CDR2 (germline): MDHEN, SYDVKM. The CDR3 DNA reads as TGTGCCAGCAGTTTGGACAGGGCTCCAACAGATACGCAGTATTTT. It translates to CASSLDRAPTDTQYF.

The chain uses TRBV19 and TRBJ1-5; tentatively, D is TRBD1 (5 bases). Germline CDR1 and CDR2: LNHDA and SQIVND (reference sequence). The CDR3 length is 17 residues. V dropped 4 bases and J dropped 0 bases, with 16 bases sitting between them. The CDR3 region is CASSRAAGGYSNQPQHF. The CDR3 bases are TGTGCCAGTAGTAGGGCGGCGGGGGGTTATAGCAATCAGCCCCAGCATTTT. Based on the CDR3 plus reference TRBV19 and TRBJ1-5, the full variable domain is DGGITQSPKYLFRKEGQNVTLSCEQNLNHDAMYWYRQDPGQGLRLIYYSQIVNDFQKGDIAEGYSVSREKKESFPLTVTSAQKNPTAFYLCASSRAAGGYSNQPQHFGDGTRLSIL.

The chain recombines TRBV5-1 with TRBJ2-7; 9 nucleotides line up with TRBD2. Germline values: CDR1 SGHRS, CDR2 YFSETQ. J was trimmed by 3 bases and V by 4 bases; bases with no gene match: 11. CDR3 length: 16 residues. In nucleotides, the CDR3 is TGCGCCAGCAGCGGCGGCGGGGGGGCTTCCCGCTACGAGCAGTACTTC. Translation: CASSGGGGASRYEQYF.

The CDR3 loop is CASSTNYNEQFF. Written as DNA, the CDR3 is TGTGCCAGTAGTACTAATTACAATGAGCAGTTCTTC. The chain joins TRBV19 to TRBJ2-1; D not resolved. CDR3 length: 12 residues. V was clipped by 4 bases and J by 4 bases, with 5 bases between them. CDR1 and CDR2 (germline): LNHDA, SQIVND (reference sequence).

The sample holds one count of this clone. CDR3 bases: TGTGCCAGCAGCCCCCTGAACCCCGGGGGCTCCTACGAGCAGTACTTC. As protein: CASSPLNPGGSYEQYF. This chain links TRBV11-2 with TRBJ2-7; tentative D call: TRBD2 (6 bases). Germline loops: CDR1 SGHAT, CDR2 FQNNGV. Deletions cut 5 bases from V and 0 bases from J, with 17 bases between. The CDR3 sequence is 16 residues long.

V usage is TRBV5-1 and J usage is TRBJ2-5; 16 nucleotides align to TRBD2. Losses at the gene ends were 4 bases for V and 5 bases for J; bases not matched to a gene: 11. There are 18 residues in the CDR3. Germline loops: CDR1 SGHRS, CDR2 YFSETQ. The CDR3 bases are TGCGCCAGCAGCACCGGGACTAGCGGGGGGGCCAGGAGGGAGACCCAGTACTTC. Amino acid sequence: CASSTGTSGGARRETQYF.

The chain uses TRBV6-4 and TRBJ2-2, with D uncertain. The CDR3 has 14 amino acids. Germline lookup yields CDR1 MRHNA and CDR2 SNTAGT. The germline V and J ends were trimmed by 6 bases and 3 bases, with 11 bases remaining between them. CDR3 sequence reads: CASSSTIDTGELFF. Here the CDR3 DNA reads TGTGCCAGCAGCTCAACCATAGACACCGGGGAGCTGTTTTTT.

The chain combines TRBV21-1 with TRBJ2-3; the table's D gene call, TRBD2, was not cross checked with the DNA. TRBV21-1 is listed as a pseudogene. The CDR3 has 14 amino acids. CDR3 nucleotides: TGTGCCACTACGCGGGGGGCCCTCACAGATACGCAGTATTTT. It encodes CATTRGALTDTQYF.

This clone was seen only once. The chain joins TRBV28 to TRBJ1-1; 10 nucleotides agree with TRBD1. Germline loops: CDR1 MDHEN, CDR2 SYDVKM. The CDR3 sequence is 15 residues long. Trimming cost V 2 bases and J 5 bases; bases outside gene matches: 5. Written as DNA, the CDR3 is TGTGCCAGCAGTTTAGCGCGACAGGGGGCTACTGAAGCTTTCTTT. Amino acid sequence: CASSLARQGATEAFF.

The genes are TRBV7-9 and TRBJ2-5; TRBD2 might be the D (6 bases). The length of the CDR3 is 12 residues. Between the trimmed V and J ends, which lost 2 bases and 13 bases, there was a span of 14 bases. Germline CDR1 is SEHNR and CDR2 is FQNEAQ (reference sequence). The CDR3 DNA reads TGTGCCAGCAGCTTAATATCGGGGGAATGGTACTTC. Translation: CASSLISGEWYF.

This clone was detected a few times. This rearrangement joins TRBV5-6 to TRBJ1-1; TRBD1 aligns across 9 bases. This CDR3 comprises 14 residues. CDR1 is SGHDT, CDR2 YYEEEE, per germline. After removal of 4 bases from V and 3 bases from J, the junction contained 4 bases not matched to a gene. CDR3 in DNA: TGTGCCAGCAGCGAGACAGGGGGGGACACTGAAGCTTTCTTT. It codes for CASSETGGDTEAFF.

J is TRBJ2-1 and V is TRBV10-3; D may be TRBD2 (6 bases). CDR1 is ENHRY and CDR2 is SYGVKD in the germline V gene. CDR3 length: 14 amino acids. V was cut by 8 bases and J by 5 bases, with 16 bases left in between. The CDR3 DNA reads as TGTGCCATCTGGGCGGGAAGACCCCACAATGAGCAGTTCTTC. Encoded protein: CAIWAGRPHNEQFF.

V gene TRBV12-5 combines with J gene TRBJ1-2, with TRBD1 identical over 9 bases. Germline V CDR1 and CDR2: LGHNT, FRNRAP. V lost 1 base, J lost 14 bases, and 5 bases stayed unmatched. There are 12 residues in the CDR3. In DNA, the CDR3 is TGTGCTAGTGGTTTGGAAGGACAGGGGAAAACCTTC. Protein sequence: CASGLEGQGKTF.

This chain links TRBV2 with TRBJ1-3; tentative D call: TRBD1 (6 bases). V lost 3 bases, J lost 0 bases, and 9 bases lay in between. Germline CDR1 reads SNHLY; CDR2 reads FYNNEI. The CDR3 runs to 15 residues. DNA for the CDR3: TGTGCCAGCAGTGATGGGGGGGCCTCTGGAAACACCATATATTTT. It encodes CASSDGGASGNTIYF.